This TCR beta chain is drawn from a study of blood T cell repertoires in COVID-19. Study information: Samples of COVID-19 (acute and convalescent) were obtained from the United States, Italy and Spain. PBMCs, B-cell-depleted T cells, or T cells provided the cDNA or gDNA that made up the material.

The CDR3 runs 14 residues. Trimming cost V 6 bases and J 3 bases, with 13 bases left between them. Germline V gene sequence: CDR1 MNHEY, CDR2 SVGEGT. Methods used by the authors: Amplified reference gene primers provided the basis for estimating nucleated cell counts. Assay used: immunoSEQ multiplex PCR; TCRdb lists only in-frame clones, some missing. Clone size and V and J calls were adopted from that table, with D and trimming inferred from the DNA. The table includes fewer than 300,000 clones, about four fifths detected once. The rearrangement links TRBV6-2 or TRBV6-3 to TRBJ2-3; tentative D call: TRBD1 (6 bases). This receptor was identified in a woman in her fifties or sixties with active or convalescent COVID-19. The sequenced sample consisted of peripheral blood. The CDR3 bases are TGTGCCAGCAGCCAATGGCAGGGGACAGATACGCAGTATTTT. Translation: CASSQWQGTDTQYF.